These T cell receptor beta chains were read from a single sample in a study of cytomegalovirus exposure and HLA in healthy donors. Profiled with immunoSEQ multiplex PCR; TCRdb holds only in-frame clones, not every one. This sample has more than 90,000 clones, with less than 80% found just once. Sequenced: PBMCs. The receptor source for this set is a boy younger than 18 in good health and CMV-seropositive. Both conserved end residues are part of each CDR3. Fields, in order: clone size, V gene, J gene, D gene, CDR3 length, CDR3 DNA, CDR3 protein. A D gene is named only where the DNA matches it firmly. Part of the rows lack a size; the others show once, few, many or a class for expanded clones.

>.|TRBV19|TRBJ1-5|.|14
TGTGCCAGTAGTATTCCAGGGCTCAATCAGCCCCAGCATTTT
CASSIPGLNQPQHF
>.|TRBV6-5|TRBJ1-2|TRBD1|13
TGTGCCAGCAGTTCAGACAGGGGAGATGGCTACACCTTC
CASSSDRGDGYTF
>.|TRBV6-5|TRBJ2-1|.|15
TGTGCCAGCAGTGGGCGGGGCGCCTCCTACAATGAGCAGTTCTTC
CASSGRGASYNEQFF
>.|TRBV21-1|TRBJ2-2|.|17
TGTGCCAGCAGCAATTGGGACAGGAAAGCGAACACCGGGGAGCTGTTTTTT
CASSNWDRKANTGELFF
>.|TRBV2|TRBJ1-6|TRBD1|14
TGTGCCAGCAGTGTAACACCGGGACAGTCACCCCTCCACTTT
CASSVTPGQSPLHF
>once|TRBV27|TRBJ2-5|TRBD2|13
TGTGCCAGCAGTTTATGGGGGGGAGAGACCCAGTACTTC
CASSLWGGETQYF
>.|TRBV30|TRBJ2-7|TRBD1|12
TGTGCCTGGGGGACAGGAGATTACGAGCAGTACTTC
CAWGTGDYEQYF
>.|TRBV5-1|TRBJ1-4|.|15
TGCGCCAGCAGCCGCGACGGAGCAACTAATGAAAAACTGTTTTTT
CASSRDGATNEKLFF
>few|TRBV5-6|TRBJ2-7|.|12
TGTGCCAGCAGCTACACCGAAGGGACACAGTACTTC
CASSYTEGTQYF
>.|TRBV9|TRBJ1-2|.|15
TGTGCCAGCAGCGTAGGACAGGAAGCCACCTATGGCTACACCTTC
CASSVGQEATYGYTF
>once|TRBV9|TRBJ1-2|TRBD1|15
TGTGCCAGCAGCGTGACCGGGACAGCTAACTATGGCTACACCTTC
CASSVTGTANYGYTF
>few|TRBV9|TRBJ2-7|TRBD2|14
TGTGCCAGCAGCGTAGGGACTAGCGGCTACGAGCAGTACTTC
CASSVGTSGYEQYF
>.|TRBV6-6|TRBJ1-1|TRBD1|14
TGTGCCAGCAGTAGTCCCGGGACAGGGACCGAAGCTTTCTTT
CASSSPGTGTEAFF
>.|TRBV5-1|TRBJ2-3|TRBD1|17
TGCGCCAGCAGCTTGGCGGGGACAGGGGGCATAGTAGATACGCAGTATTTT
CASSLAGTGGIVDTQYF
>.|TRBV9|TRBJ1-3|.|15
TGTGCCAGCAGCGTAGACGGGGTCCCTGGAAACACCATATATTTT
CASSVDGVPGNTIYF
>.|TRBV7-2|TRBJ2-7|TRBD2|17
TGTGCCAGCAGCTTAGCCCGAGGTAGCGGGAGGGAGAACGAGCAGTACTTC
CASSLARGSGRENEQYF
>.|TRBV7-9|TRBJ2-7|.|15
TGTGCCAGCAGCTTAGCTCAGGGCCAGTTCTCCGAGCAGTACTTC
CASSLAQGQFSEQYF
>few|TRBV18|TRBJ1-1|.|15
TGTGCCAGCTCACCAGCTCAGGGAGGATACACTGAAGCTTTCTTT
CASSPAQGGYTEAFF
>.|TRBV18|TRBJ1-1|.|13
TGTGCCAGCTCACCAGCGGCCTACACTGAAGCTTTCTTT
CASSPAAYTEAFF
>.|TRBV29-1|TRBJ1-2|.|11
TGCAGCGTTGTAGCTCAAAATGGCTACACCTTC
CSVVAQNGYTF
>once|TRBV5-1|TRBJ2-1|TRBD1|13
TGCGCCAGCAGCTTGGAGGGGGCCGTCGAGCAGTTCTTC
CASSLEGAVEQFF
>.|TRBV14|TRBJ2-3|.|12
TGTGCCAGCAGCTTTACTCGCGATACGCAGTATTTT
CASSFTRDTQYF
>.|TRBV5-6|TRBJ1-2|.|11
TGTGCCAGCAGCTTGGCCGTTGGCTACACCTTC
CASSLAVGYTF
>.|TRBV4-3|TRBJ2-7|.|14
TGCGCCAGCAGCCAAGGGGGAGTGAGCCACGAGCAGTACTTC
CASSQGGVSHEQYF
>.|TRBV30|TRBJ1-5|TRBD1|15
TGTGCCTGGAGCGGAGGGACAGGGGGCCTGCAGCCCCAGCATTTT
CAWSGGTGGLQPQHF
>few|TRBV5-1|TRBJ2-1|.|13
TGCGCCAGCAGGGAGAGCTCCTACAATGAGCAGTTCTTC
CASRESSYNEQFF
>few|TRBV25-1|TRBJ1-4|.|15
TGTGCCAGCAGAGGAGGGTTTACGCGGGGGGAAAAACTGTTTTTT
CASRGGFTRGEKLFF
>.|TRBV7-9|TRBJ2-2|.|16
TGTGCCAGCAGCCCACTAACGGGGGGCGTCACCGGGGAGCTGTTTTTT
CASSPLTGGVTGELFF
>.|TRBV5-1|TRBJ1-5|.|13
TGCGCCAGCAGCTTGGGGGGGGATCAGCCCCAGAATTTT
CASSLGGDQPQNF
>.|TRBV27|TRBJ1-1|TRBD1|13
TGTGCCACCACAGGACAGGGGAACACTGAAGCTTTCTTT
CATTGQGNTEAFF
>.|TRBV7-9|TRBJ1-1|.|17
TGTGCCAGCAGCTTTTCATCCGAAGGGGCAATGAACACTGAAGCTTTCTTT
CASSFSSEGAMNTEAFF
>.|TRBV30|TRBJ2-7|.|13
TGTGCCTGGAGCTCTAGCTACTCCTACGAGCAGTACTTC
CAWSSSYSYEQYF
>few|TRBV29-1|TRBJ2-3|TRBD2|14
TGCAGCGCAGAGACTAGCGGGAGCACAGATACGCAGTATTTT
CSAETSGSTDTQYF
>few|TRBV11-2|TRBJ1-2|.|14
TGTGCCAGCAGCCCGACAGACAGGACCCATGGCTACACCTTC
CASSPTDRTHGYTF
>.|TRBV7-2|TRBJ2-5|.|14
TGTGCCAGCAACCAAGGGGGGGCCTCGGAGACCCAGTACTTC
CASNQGGASETQYF
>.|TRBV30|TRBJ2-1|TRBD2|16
TGTGCCTGGACCCCTCTCGGCGGGGGGGCCTTCAATGAGCAGTTCTTC
CAWTPLGGGAFNEQFF
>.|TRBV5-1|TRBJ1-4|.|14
TGCGCCAGCAGCTTGGAACAGCTTAATGAAAAACTGTTTTTT
CASSLEQLNEKLFF
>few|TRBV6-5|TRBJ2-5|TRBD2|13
TGTGCCAGCAGCCCCCGGGGGGAGGAGACCCAGTACTTC
CASSPRGEETQYF
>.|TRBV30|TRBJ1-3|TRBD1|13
TGTGCCTGGAGTGGAGGACAGGGGCACACCATATATTTT
CAWSGGQGHTIYF
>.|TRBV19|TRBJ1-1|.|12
TGTGCCAGTAGAAGAGGTAACACTGAAGCTTTCTTT
CASRRGNTEAFF
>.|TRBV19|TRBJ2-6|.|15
TGTGCCAGTAGTATACAGGGGACTGGGGCCAACGTCCTGACTTTC
CASSIQGTGANVLTF
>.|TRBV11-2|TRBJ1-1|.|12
TGTGCCAGCAGCTTCCTAGGCACTGAAGCTTTCTTT
CASSFLGTEAFF
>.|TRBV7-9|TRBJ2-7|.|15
TGTGCCAGCAGCTCCCCTGGAGGGGTAACCTACGAGCAGTACTTC
CASSSPGGVTYEQYF
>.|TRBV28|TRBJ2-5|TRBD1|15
TGTGCCAGCAGGGTGACAGGGGGGGACCAAGAGACCCAGTACTTC
CASRVTGGDQETQYF
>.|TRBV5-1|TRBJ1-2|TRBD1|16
TGCGCCAGCAGCCGAGGAGAGGGGGCGCGCATCAAGGGCTACACCTTC
CASSRGEGARIKGYTF
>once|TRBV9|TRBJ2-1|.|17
TGTGCCAGCAGCGTAGGACCTTTAGCATCGGGCTACAATGAGCAGTTCTTC
CASSVGPLASGYNEQFF